A single sample gave rise to the 9 T cell receptor beta chains below, sequenced in a study of T cells in Graves' hyperthyroidism and ophthalmopathy. Amplification of TCR beta CDR3 regions was performed using RNA transcripts as template. First-round RT-PCR targeting the TCR CDR3 was performed with the HTBI primer set. TCRdb processed the multiplex PCR reads anew with MiXCR; each CDR3 protein has one entry. The profile shows 350,000 to 400,000 distinct CDR3 sequences, 15% to 20% of them singletons. Sequenced material: blood. The source is a woman younger than 30 with Graves' hyperthyroidism.

This clonotype appeared a few times. The chain links TRBV18 to TRBJ2-3; TRBD2 is a possible D gene (6 bases). The CDR3 sequence is 16 residues long. Trimming pared 1 base from V and 6 bases from J, leaving 17 bases between. Germline-derived CDR1 and CDR2 are KGHSH and LQKENI. The CDR3 DNA is TGTGCCAGCTCACCACTAGTGCGGGGCCTATCGGATACGCAGTATTTT. Its translation is CASSPLVRGLSDTQYF.

The J gene is TRBJ2-2, the V gene TRBV20-1; D uncertain. The length of the CDR3 is 13 residues. V was clipped by 4 bases and J by 0 bases, with 6 bases between them. Germline loops: CDR1 DFQATT, CDR2 SNEGSKA (reference sequence). The CDR3 protein is CSAILANTGELFF. The CDR3 DNA reads as TGCAGTGCTATTCTAGCGAACACCGGGGAGCTGTTTTTT.

This clonotype appeared many times. The J gene is TRBJ1-5, the V gene TRBV2; possibly TRBD1 for D (5 bases). The CDR3 contains 13 residues. Germline CDR1 is SNHLY and CDR2 is FYNNEI. Trimming stripped 6 bases from V and 7 bases from J, with 13 bases between. The chain's CDR3 is CASRGTGSQPQHF. CDR3 DNA sequence: TGTGCCAGCAGGGGGACTGGTAGCCAGCCCCAGCATTTT.

With respect to this clonotype: A read error may be the cause here, since a much bigger clone is one base away. The limits of the CDR3 on the DNA are not certain, so only TCRdb's listed CDR3 is given. This chain joins TRBV29-1 and TRBJ2-7; the D segment call TRBD2 is taken from the table without a DNA check. Per germline, CDR1 SQVTM and CDR2 ANQGSEA. The CDR3 comprises 15 residues, both ends counted. The CDR3 loop reads CSVAGGILPPYEHYF.

This clonotype was observed at least ten times. The CDR3 DNA reads TGTGCCAGCAGCAAACGGCCGGGACAGGGGAACGAGCAGTACTTC. The encoded protein is CASSKRPGQGNEQYF. The chain joins TRBV12-3 or TRBV12-4 to TRBJ2-7, with 10 bases identical to TRBD1. The CDR3 sequence is 15 residues long. Trimming took 6 bases from V and 5 from J; bases not matched to a gene: 10.

This chain joins TRBV11-1 and TRBJ2-7; D perhaps matches TRBD2 (5 bases). CDR3 length equals 15 residues. Germline lookup yields CDR1 SGHAT and CDR2 FQDESV (reference sequence). The V end was cut by 2 bases, the J end by 6 bases, with 17 bases between. CDR3 amino acids: CASSLSDFSVLEQYF. The DNA for the CDR3 is TGTGCCAGCAGCTTATCGGACTTCTCCGTCCTCGAGCAGTACTTC.

In its sample, this clonotype was seen many times. The gene calls are TRBV10-3 and TRBJ1-5; no clear D. V shed 4 bases and J shed 1 base, with 5 bases lying between them. The CDR3 totals 13 residues. Germline V gives CDR1 ENHRY, CDR2 SYGVKD. CDR3 loop: CAISVDSNQPQHF. In nucleotides, the CDR3 is TGTGCCATCAGTGTCGACAGCAATCAGCCCCAGCATTTT.

This clonotype showed up many times. This sequence may be a read error, since a much larger clone differs from it by one base. This chain links TRBV6-1 with TRBJ2-5, with D possibly TRBD1 on 5 matching bases. Germline CDR1 MNHNS, CDR2 SASEGT. The length of the CDR3 is 14 residues. V lost 10 bases and J lost 2, with 17 bases in between. Here the CDR3 DNA reads TGTGCCAACCTGGGTAACAGGCCGCAAGAGACCCAGTACTTC. Translated: CANLGNRPQETQYF.

This clonotype was detected many times. The gene calls are TRBV24-1 and TRBJ1-5; weak D call: TRBD1 (5 bases). The V gene's germline CDR1 is KGHDR and CDR2 SFDVKD. Trimming pared 2 bases from V and 2 bases from J, leaving 12 bases between. This CDR3 comprises 16 residues. The CDR3 region is CATSDSRVVGNQPQHF. In DNA form, the CDR3 reads TGTGCCACCAGTGATTCCAGGGTTGTGGGCAATCAGCCCCAGCATTTT.